This T cell receptor beta chain emerged from a study of siplizumab effects on memory and regulatory T cells (dated by TCRdb to about 2019). About the investigation overall: The study examined how the anti-CD2 antibody siplizumab affects alloreactive T-cell subsets in allogeneic mixed lymphocyte reactions built from human PBMCs. What the research found in general, with its limitations: About 80-96% of proliferating CD4+ or CD8+ clones could not be given a naive or memory phenotype. Of the alloreactive CD4+ clones that could be mapped, the Treg-derived share averaged roughly 73% with siplizumab compared with approximately 30% in control reactions. Unstimulated naive T cells appeared to be more diverse than memory T cells, and naive cells seemed to make a substantial contribution to the alloresponse. Whether proliferating Tregs from siplizumab cultures actually had suppressive function was not functionally confirmed. Because sequences at frequencies below about 10^-5 were poorly captured, only a minor fraction of alloreactive clones could be mapped back to unstimulated subsets. The cumulative frequency of alloreactive sequences traceable to unstimulated CD4+ memory T cells was significantly reduced by siplizumab.

From the cysteine up to the phenylalanine, the CDR3 has a length of 13 residues. Kept here is only the CDR3 DNA, which spans 39 bases and is read in frame from base 1. For CDR1 and CDR2, the germline V gene lists SGHVS and FNYEAQ. V is clipped by 4 bases and J by 6 bases, and the sequence between their germline boundaries is 12 bases long. On this clone itself: The antigen this receptor binds is unknown. No qualities accompany the bases; no much larger clone lies one base away.

The method behind the library was the immunoSEQ multiplex PCR assay. About 10^5 TCR templates per sample were assayed by the deep sequencing platform. Genomic DNA extracted from sorted T cells was used for TCRbeta CDR3 sequencing. The study's own analysis went as follows. The R programming language was used for clonal analysis of the TCRbeta CDR3 data. Unstimulated samples were compared with post-reaction CFSE-low samples to define alloreactive CD4+ and CD8+ clones. Regulatory or non-regulatory origin of alloreactive CD4+ clones was assigned by matching sequences to the sorted unstimulated Treg and non-Treg repertoires. TCRdb stores this immuneACCESS table with in-frame sequences only. Part of the clones is absent; in the studies checked, under half of the shortfall reflects unresolved V genes, and no reason is known for the rest. V, J and clone size are those of that table, while D and trimming were read from the DNA. This sample comprises around 100,000 clones, roughly 93% of them detected only once. Together, the top ten hold roughly 1.4% of the sample.

Sorted unstimulated T cells and proliferating T cells recovered from mixed lymphocyte reactions underwent TCRbeta CDR3 sequencing. Fresh whole blood from about 11 HLA-typed healthy donors was used as the source from which PBMCs were isolated. To map where alloreactive clones came from, unstimulated CD4+ non-regulatory T cells were FACS-sorted. The sequenced sample consisted of non-Treg CD4+ T cells sorted from blood. According to the study, the label for this sample's cell subset or site signals: FACS-sorted unstimulated CD4+ non-regulatory T cells. This sequence was found in a human donor in good health. The chain uses TRBV7-6 and TRBJ1-2; possibly the D gene is TRBD1, per 5 matching bases. The DNA sequence is TGTGCCAGCAGCTCAGCGGGGACCCATGGCTACACCTTC. The resulting protein is CASSSAGTHGYTF.